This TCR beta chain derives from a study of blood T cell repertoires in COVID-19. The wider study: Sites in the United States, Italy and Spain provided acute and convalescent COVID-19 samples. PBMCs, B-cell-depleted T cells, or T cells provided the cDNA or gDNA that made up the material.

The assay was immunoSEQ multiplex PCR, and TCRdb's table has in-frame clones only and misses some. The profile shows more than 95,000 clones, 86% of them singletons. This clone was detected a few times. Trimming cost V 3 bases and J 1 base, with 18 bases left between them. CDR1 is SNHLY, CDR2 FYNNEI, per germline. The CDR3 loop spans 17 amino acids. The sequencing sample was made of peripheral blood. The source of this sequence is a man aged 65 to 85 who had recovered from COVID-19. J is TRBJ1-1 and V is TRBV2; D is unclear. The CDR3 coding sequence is TGTGCCAGCAGTGAGCAGCGAGAGGGAGGCCCGAACACTGAAGCTTTCTTT. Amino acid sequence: CASSEQREGGPNTEAFF.